This section outlines one T cell receptor (beta chain) sequence together with its context. This clonotype has at least ten counts. Its antigen is unknown. No much larger clone exists at a distance of one base, and base qualities are not known. The data belong to a study of tumor-infiltrating lymphocytes in primary liver carcinoma (dated by TCRdb to the late 2010s). A note on the overall study: Of the five patients, three men and two women aged 30 to 69 years, four had hepatocellular carcinoma and one had combined HCC and intrahepatic cholangiocarcinoma. The five patients had tumors of stage T1-T3 N0M0, with maximum diameters ranging from about 4.2 to 11 cm. Roughly 3.5 to 8 million productive TCRbeta reads were obtained per sample, and no significant difference in read depth was found between tissue types. The study combined TCRbeta repertoire sequencing, expression microarrays and whole-exome sequencing across five regions of each liver tumor, with adjacent normal tissue and blood. A total of 35 or so specimens from 5 patients, comprising some 25 tumor regions, 5 adjacent noncancerous liver tissues and 5 peripheral blood samples, were covered by TCRbeta repertoire sequencing. High reproducibility was observed for the technical replicate repertoires, with mean shared-clone rates approximately 0.92 and correlation coefficients above 0.98.

Starting from approximately 500 ng total RNA, TCRbeta-specific cDNA was produced by reverse transcription with a constant-region primer and ProtoScript II reverse transcriptase. The TCRbeta libraries were prepared through three rounds of nested multiplex PCR following a slightly modified ARM-PCR procedure. Each of the first two PCR rounds ran for around 10 cycles using multiplex TRBV1-TRBV30 forward primers together with a Cbeta reverse primer. A final 25-cycle PCR with Deep VentR polymerase added sample barcodes and Illumina adapters. Before sequencing, amplicons of 200-500 bp were gel-purified using a QIAquick gel extraction kit. The TCRbeta amplicons were sequenced with 250-bp paired-end reads on an Illumina HiSeq 2500. Per the source publication's procedure: Reads were quality-trimmed with Trimmomatic v0.33, and paired reads were merged with FLASH v1.2.11 to recover full CDR3 sequences. MiGEC v1.2.1b assigned V, D and J germline segments to the rearranged TCRbeta sequences. Clonotype statistics and Shannon-Wiener diversity indices were computed with VDJtools v1.0.0. Except for diversity analysis, only the 250 most abundant clonotypes of each sample were used in subsequent analyses to reduce sampling bias. The raw public data were reprocessed by TCRdb itself: fastp quality trimming at Q25, MiXCR clonotype calling, in-frame beta chains only. Rows are unified per CDR3 protein, each entry keeping the most common DNA and genes. TCRdb's processing, not the authors' own work, is the source of the V and J calls. The sample profile shows tens of thousands of distinct CDR3 sequences; 69% of them were found once. The ten biggest clones cover approximately 26% of the sample.

Without any cell sorting, total RNA and DNA were co-extracted from around 18-30 mg of bulk tissue using the AllPrep DNA/RNA mini kit. Between November 2015 and early 2016, about 5 patients in China with histopathologically diagnosed primary liver carcinoma had their tumors surgically resected. Chronic HBV infection was present in the patients, and the patients were treatment-naive at sampling. Each fresh piece of tumor and adjacent tissue was cut in two, with one half stored in RNAlater at -80 degrees C and the other half sent for histology. What the research found in general, with its limitations: Because only the TCR beta chain was sequenced and unpaired alpha chains were not captured, true repertoire diversity is likely underestimated. Only four or five patients were included in the study, and the authors note that the findings should be validated in a larger study. The top 250 clones made up a significantly larger repertoire fraction in tumors than in blood (p = 0.039). Since the samples were bulk and unsorted, there was no way to compare CD4+ and CD8+ T cell repertoires. Pairs of tumor regions showed greater repertoire overlap (mean about 36%) than tumor-adjacent pairs (roughly 17%) or tumor-blood pairs (approximately 15%), which is consistent with antigen-driven expansion.

CDR1 and CDR2 were assigned from the germline V gene as MGHRA and YSYEKL. V gives up 1 base and J gives up 4 bases, and the segment between their germline ends measures 17 bases. The CDR3 holds 16 amino acids from the cysteine to the phenylalanine. The read is trimmed to its CDR3 DNA, 48 bases read in frame from base 1. The sequence joins TRBV4-1 to TRBJ2-7; TRBD2 might be the D gene, on 6 matching bases. The sequence was obtained from a man aged 35-49 years with primary liver carcinoma and hepatitis B virus infection. The sequenced sample was tumor-adjacent normal liver tissue. In nucleotide form, the sequence is TGCGCCAGCAGCCAAGTTTTAGGGCGGGATGGATACGAGCAGTACTTC. It codes for CASSQVLGRDGYEQYF.